This TCR beta chain comes out of a study of early T cells in non-severe SARS-CoV-2 infection. TCRdb re-derived calls from the 5' RACE reads in MiXCR, one entry per CDR3 protein. The profile shows about 36,000 distinct CDR3 sequences, 5.3% of them singletons. CDR3 length: 19 amino acids. V lost 5 bases, J lost 2 bases, and 11 bases stayed unmatched. Germline V gene sequence: CDR1 SGHVS, CDR2 FQNEAQ. This clonotype showed up just a few times. V is TRBV7-8 and J is TRBJ2-1; 14 nucleotides align to TRBD2. The source of this sequence is an adult who was a healthcare worker with PCR-confirmed SARS-CoV-2 infection or an uninfected control (not recorded which). Material for sequencing was whole blood. The CDR3: CASSLRPGLAGVPYNEQFF. CDR3 in DNA: TGTGCCAGCAGCCTTCGACCGGGACTAGCGGGAGTGCCCTACAATGAGCAGTTCTTC.